This T cell receptor beta chain originates from a study of beta chain features in type 1 diabetes. Findings and caveats of the study: A moderate, significant TCRB CDR3 shortening appeared in type 1 diabetes across four CD4+ subsets.

The CDR3 is 15 residues long. Germline V gene lookup returns CDR1 MGHDK and CDR2 SYGVNS. Trimming removed 3 bases from V and 6 bases from J; junction bases left unmatched: 8. It was via CD45RO/CCR7/CD25/CD127/CD95/CD27 that CD4+ naive, central memory, regulatory and stem cell-like memory cells were sorted. Sequenced material consisted of expressed TCRB transcripts (all of the isolated RNA was reverse transcribed). The repertoire was sequenced with immunoSEQ multiplex PCR; TCRdb's copy has only in-frame clones and lacks some. The repertoire consists of 150,000 to 200,000 clones, with more than 60% occurring once and the leading ten covering about 0.089%. Points on this clone: The antigen remains undetermined.

What was sequenced was naive CD4+ T cells from blood. This sequence joins TRBV25-1 and TRBJ2-5, with 9 bases lining up with TRBD1. This sequence originates from a man aged 25 to 40 with type 1 diabetes. The CDR3 sequence is CASSDGTGSIKTQYF. The CDR3 DNA reads TGTGCCAGCAGTGACGGGACAGGGAGTATAAAGACCCAGTACTTC.